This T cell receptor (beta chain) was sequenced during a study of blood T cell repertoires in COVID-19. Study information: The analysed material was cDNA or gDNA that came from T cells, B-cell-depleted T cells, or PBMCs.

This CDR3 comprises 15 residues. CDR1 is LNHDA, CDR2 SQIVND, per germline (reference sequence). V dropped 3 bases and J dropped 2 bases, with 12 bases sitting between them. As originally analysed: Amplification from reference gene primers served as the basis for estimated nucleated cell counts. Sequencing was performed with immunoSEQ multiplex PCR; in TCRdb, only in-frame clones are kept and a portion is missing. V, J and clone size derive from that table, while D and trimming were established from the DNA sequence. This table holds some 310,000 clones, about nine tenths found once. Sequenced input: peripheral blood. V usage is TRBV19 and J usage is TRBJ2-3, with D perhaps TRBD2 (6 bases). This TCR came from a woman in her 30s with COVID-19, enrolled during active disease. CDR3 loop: CASSMGGLNTDTQYF. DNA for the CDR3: TGTGCCAGTAGTATGGGGGGACTCAACACAGATACGCAGTATTTT.